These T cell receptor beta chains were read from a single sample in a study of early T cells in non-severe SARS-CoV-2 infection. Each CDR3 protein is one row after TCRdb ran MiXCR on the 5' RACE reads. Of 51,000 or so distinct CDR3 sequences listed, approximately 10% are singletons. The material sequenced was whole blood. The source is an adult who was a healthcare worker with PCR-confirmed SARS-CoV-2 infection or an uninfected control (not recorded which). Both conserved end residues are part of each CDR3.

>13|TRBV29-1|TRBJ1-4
CSVVGLGGEKLFF
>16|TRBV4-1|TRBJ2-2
CASSQTSGDLTGELFF
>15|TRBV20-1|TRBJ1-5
CSARVRANSNQPQHF
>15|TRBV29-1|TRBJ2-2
CSAGLAGGISGELFF
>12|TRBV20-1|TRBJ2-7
CSARDRTYEQYF
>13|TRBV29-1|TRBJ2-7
CSVALSGSGEQYF
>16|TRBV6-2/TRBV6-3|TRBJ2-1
CASSLRWDFSYNEQFF
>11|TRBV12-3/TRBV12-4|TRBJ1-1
CASSRGEVAFF
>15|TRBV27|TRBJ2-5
CASSKGLAAEETQYF
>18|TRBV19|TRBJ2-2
CASTRIRQGGVDTGELFF
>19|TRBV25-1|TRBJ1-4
CASSEWAGPTRGTNEKLFF
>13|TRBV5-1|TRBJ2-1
CASGLGTYNEQFF
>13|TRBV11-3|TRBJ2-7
CASSPRQWEEQYF
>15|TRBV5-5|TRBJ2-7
CASSVGGTETYEQYF
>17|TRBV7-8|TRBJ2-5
CASSTRLLAGDRKTQYF
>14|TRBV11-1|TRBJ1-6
CASSRSGNNSPLHF
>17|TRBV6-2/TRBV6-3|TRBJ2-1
CASSYPSGQTTRNEQFF
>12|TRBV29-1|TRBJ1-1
CSVGTLDTEAFF
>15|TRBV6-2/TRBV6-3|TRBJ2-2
CASSYGRGYPGELFF
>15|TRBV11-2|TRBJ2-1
CASSLTPQTYNEQFF
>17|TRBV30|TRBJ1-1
CAWSPHPMGGPGSEAFF
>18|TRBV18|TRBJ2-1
CASSPRLDTGSSYNEQFF
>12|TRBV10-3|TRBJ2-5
CAISVSEETQYF
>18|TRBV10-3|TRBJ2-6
CAISRTGTVFSGANVLTF
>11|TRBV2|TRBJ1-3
CASRMENTIYF
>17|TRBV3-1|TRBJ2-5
CASSQGSGTAFQETQYF
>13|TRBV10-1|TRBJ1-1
CASSETGKTEAFF
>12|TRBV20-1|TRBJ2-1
CSALGQSNEQFF
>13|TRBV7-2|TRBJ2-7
CASSKRGGYEQYF
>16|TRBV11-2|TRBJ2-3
CASSLSGLAGLDTQYF
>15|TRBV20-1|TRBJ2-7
CSAAPPGLPTYEQYF
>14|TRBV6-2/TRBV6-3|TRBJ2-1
CASKPGQGGVEQFF
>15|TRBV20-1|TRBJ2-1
CSARDPRFPYNEQFF
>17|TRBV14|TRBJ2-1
CASSQGPGLAVRDEQFF
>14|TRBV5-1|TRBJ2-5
CASSFVADQETQYF
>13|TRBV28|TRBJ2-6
CASSLTGINVLTF
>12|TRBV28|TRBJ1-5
CASSFRHRGWHF
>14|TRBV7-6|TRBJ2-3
CASSLGPGADTQYF
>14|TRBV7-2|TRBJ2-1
CASTSGNSYNEQFF
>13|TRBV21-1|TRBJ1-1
CASSKPDGGEAFF
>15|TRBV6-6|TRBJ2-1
CASSYGRGRDNEQFF
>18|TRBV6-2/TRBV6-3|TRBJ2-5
CASSYVRGTGGRQETQYF
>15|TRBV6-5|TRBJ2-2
CASRGDRGNLGELFF
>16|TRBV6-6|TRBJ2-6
CASTTEVQSGANVLTF
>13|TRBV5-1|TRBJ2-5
CASSLGSQETQYF
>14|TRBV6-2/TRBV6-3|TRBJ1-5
CASSRTRANQPQHF
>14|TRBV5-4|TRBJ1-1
CASSLVTGATEAFF
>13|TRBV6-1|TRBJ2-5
CASQTSLQETQYF
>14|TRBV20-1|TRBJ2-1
CSAASPGTGNEQFF
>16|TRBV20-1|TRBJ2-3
CSAAGSSGGLTDTQYF
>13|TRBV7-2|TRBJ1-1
CASSARQSTEAFF
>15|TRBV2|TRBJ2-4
CASARDAGAKNIQYF